The 23 T cell receptor beta chains below were found in one sample sequenced in a study of regulatory T cells in long-lasting Graves disease. Combining iRepertoire HTBI primers with Arm-PCR of CDR3 regions, the authors built TCR beta libraries. From the multiplex PCR reads, TCRdb called clonotypes with MiXCR, one entry per CDR3 protein. The sample includes around 460,000 distinct CDR3 sequences, 20% to 25% seen only once; the top ten take roughly 7.1%. Time point specified: persistent/refractory GD, antithyroid drugs over 5 years with positive TRAb. After RNA was extracted from PBMCs, the TCR library was made from it. The sample here was peripheral blood mononuclear cells (PBMCs), taken when the disease was refractory, from a patient treated with antithyroid drugs. These TCRs come from a female donor with Graves disease.

A few counts support this clonotype. The rearrangement links TRBV27 to TRBJ1-5, with TRBD1 as a possible D gene (5 bases). The CDR3 is 13 amino acids. V lost 10 bases and J 5 bases, leaving 15 bases between the germline ends. CDR1 is MNHEY, CDR2 SMNVEV, per germline (reference sequence). In DNA, the CDR3 is TGTGCCACCTCGAGGCAGGGCGATCAGCCCCAGCATTTT. Protein: CATSRQGDQPQHF.

This clonotype was detected only a few times. The rearrangement uses TRBV6-1 and TRBJ1-5, with D perhaps TRBD1 (5 bases). CDR1 and CDR2 from the germline V gene are MNHNS and SASEGT. The CDR3 loop spans 13 amino acids. Trimming left V 6 bases short and J 6 bases short, with 12 bases between. The CDR3 sequence: CASSYGHRQPQHF. In DNA form, the CDR3 reads TGTGCCAGCAGCTATGGACACCGTCAGCCCCAGCATTTT.

As for this clonotype: Sequence at one end of the junction differs from germline and may be a read error. The chain has TRBV27 and TRBJ2-4; 8 nucleotides agree with TRBD2. Germline lookup yields CDR1 MNHEY and CDR2 SMNVEV (reference sequence). The CDR3 loop spans 12 amino acids. The CDR3 sequence is CASSFGGLVLVF. CDR3 nucleotide sequence: TGTGCCAGCAGTTTCGGGGGACTAGTTTTGGTCTTC.

The rearrangement joins TRBV4-2 to TRBJ2-5, with 8 nucleotides matching TRBD2. CDR3 length: 15 amino acids. V dropped 4 bases and J dropped 1; count of bases not matched to a gene: 5. Germline CDR1 reads LGHNA; CDR2 reads YNFKEQ. The chain's CDR3 is CASSPQLAAQETQYF. CDR3 bases: TGTGCCAGCAGCCCCCAACTAGCGGCCCAAGAGACCCAGTACTTC.

As regards this clonotype: A much larger clone differs by one base, so this may be a read error. The chain combines TRBV28 with TRBJ2-5; the match to TRBD1 covers 7 bases. This CDR3 is built from 14 residues. The trim removed 4 bases at V and 5 bases at J, leaving 7 bases unmatched. Looked up from germline, CDR1 is MDHEN and CDR2 is SYDVKM. The CDR3 nucleotides read TGTGCCAGCAGTTACCGGGACAGAGTGGAGACCCAGTACTTC. Encoded protein: CASSYRDRVETQYF.

The V call is TRBV4-2, the J call TRBJ2-1, with 8 nucleotides matching TRBD2. CDR3 length equals 16 residues. Germline assignment: CDR1 LGHNA and CDR2 YNFKEQ. V shed 0 bases and J 2 bases; nucleotides not matched to a gene: 3. CDR3 nucleotide sequence: TGTGCCAGCAGCCAAGATCCGGGACTAGCCTACAATGAGCAGTTCTTC. Its protein is CASSQDPGLAYNEQFF.

The V call is TRBV29-1, the J call TRBJ2-7, with unresolved D. Per germline, CDR1 SQVTM and CDR2 ANQGSEA. V lost 7 bases and J 6 bases, leaving 16 bases between the germline ends. This CDR3 contains 12 residues. Written as DNA, the CDR3 is TGCAGCGCCTCTAGTGTCTCTTCCGAGCAGTACTTC. Translating gives CSASSVSSEQYF.

This clonotype was seen at least ten times. This chain uses TRBV28 with TRBJ1-2, with unresolved D. The CDR3 loop spans 16 amino acids. Germline CDR1 and CDR2: MDHEN and SYDVKM. Trimming stripped 5 bases from V and 6 bases from J, with 22 bases between. In DNA, the CDR3 is TGTGCCAGCAGTCCCAGCACCACTCCGACTGTACATGGCTACACCTTC. Amino acids: CASSPSTTPTVHGYTF.

This clonotype was seen many times. The rearrangement uses TRBV2 and TRBJ1-1; possibly TRBD1 for D (6 bases). Per the germline V gene, CDR1 is SNHLY and CDR2 is FYNNEI. Trimming cost V 6 bases and J 1 base, with 12 bases left between them. The CDR3 contains 14 residues. CDR3: CASREDSQNTEAFF. CDR3 nucleotides: TGTGCCAGCAGAGAGGACAGCCAGAACACTGAAGCTTTCTTT.

This clonotype was observed at least ten times. The genes are TRBV6-2 or TRBV6-3 and TRBJ1-2; 8 bases agree with TRBD1. Germline trimming cut 5 bases from V and 3 bases from J; bases unmatched to any gene: 8. CDR1 is MNHEY, CDR2 SVGEGT, per germline. This CDR3 spans 15 amino acids. The CDR3 loop is CASSLLGGQDYGYTF. CDR3 DNA: TGTGCCAGCAGTCTACTTGGGGGACAGGACTATGGCTACACCTTC.

The gene calls are TRBV28 and TRBJ2-7, with 7 bases lining up with TRBD2. The ends lost 3 bases at V and 9 bases at J; junction bases unmatched: 5. The germline gives CDR1 MDHEN, CDR2 SYDVKM. The CDR3 has 12 amino acids. The CDR3 region is CASSLKRDGQYF. For the CDR3, the DNA is TGTGCCAGCAGTTTGAAGCGGGACGGGCAGTACTTC. Looking up the rest from reference TRBV28 and TRBJ2-7 gives the full variable domain: DVKVTQSSRYLVKRTGEKVFLECVQDMDHENMFWYRQDPGLGLRLIYFSYDVKMKEKGDIPEGYSVSREKKERFSLILESASTNQTSMYLCASSLKRDGQYFGPGTRLTVT.

The rearrangement uses TRBV5-1 and TRBJ2-6; D is ambiguous. V lost 1 base to trimming and J lost 4 bases, with 6 bases between them. The CDR3 extends over 14 amino acids. Germline loops: CDR1 SGHRS, CDR2 YFSETQ. The CDR3 coding sequence is TGCGCCAGCAGCTTGCCTGTAGGGGCCAACGTCCTGACTTTC. Encoded protein: CASSLPVGANVLTF.

The rearrangement links TRBV7-2 to TRBJ2-5; TRBD2 matches 16 bases. Germline values: CDR1 SGHTA, CDR2 FQGNSA. With 2 bases clipped from V and 5 bases from J, the junction kept 8 bases outside the gene matches. The CDR3 totals 18 residues. The CDR3, as DNA: TGTGCCAGCAGCTTACCGGGACTAGCGGGGGGGCGCGGGGAGACCCAGTACTTC. This translates into CASSLPGLAGGRGETQYF.

The chain links TRBV12-3 or TRBV12-4 to TRBJ1-2, with D tentatively TRBD1 (5 bases). This CDR3 region has 13 residues. V shed 6 bases and J shed 2 bases, with 10 bases lying between them. The DNA of the CDR3 is TGTGCCAGCAGGGCAGGGCCCAACTATGGCTACACCTTC. Protein sequence: CASRAGPNYGYTF.

J is TRBJ2-7 and V is TRBV29-1; D is tentatively TRBD1 or TRBD2 (5 bases each). The V and J ends lost 6 bases and 7 bases respectively, with 22 bases between them. Germline lookup yields CDR1 SQVTM and CDR2 ANQGSEA. CDR3 length equals 14 residues. The CDR3 reads CSVARDRLNVEQYF. CDR3 nucleotide sequence: TGCAGCGTAGCACGCGACAGACTAAACGTTGAGCAGTACTTC.

The sample holds a few counts of this clonotype. The V gene is TRBV12-3 or TRBV12-4, the J gene TRBJ2-3; unclear D gene. This CDR3 spans 16 amino acids. The germline V and J ends were trimmed by 5 bases and 4 bases, with 19 bases remaining between them. The CDR3 reads CASSLHTGSKSDTQYF. CDR3 nucleotides: TGTGCCAGCAGTCTACACACGGGCTCAAAGTCAGATACGCAGTATTTT.

The chain uses TRBV6-2 or TRBV6-3 and TRBJ1-6; D remains unclear. V was shortened by 2 bases and J by 7 bases, with 15 bases between the two germline ends. The germline CDR1 and CDR2 sequences are MNHEY and SVGEGT. CDR3 length: 16 residues. CDR3 protein: CASSYKRVVRNSPLHF. In nucleotides, the CDR3 is TGTGCCAGCAGTTACAAGAGGGTAGTGCGGAATTCACCCCTCCACTTT.

The chain is built from TRBV6-2 or TRBV6-3 and TRBJ1-4, with 12 bases identical to TRBD1. Germline V lookup: CDR1 MNHEY, CDR2 SVGEGT. Unmatched junction bases numbered 11, after V lost 5 bases and J lost 7 bases. The CDR3 extends over 17 amino acids. The CDR3 loop is CASSRRDRGQRGEKLFF. CDR3 sequence (DNA): TGTGCCAGCAGTCGACGGGACAGGGGGCAGAGGGGTGAAAAACTGTTTTTT.

This clonotype was seen a handful of times. A much more abundant neighbour one base away suggests this may be a read error. The CDR3 nucleotides are TGTGCCAGCAGTTTACAAATCTCCTACGAGCAGCACTTC. It yields the protein CASSLQISYEQHF. The chain combines TRBV12-3 or TRBV12-4 with TRBJ2-7; D gene ambiguous. The CDR3 is 13 residues long.

Of note for this clonotype: A much more abundant neighbour one base away suggests this may be a read error. The CDR3 does not close with the conserved phenylalanine or tryptophan, likely indicating a read error. The chain joins TRBV6-2 or TRBV6-3 to TRBJ1-2, with 7 bases fitting TRBD1. The CDR3 contains 18 residues. In germline, CDR1 is MNHEY, CDR2 SVGEGT. V lost 5 bases, J lost 5 bases, and 20 bases stayed unmatched. The CDR3 bases are TGTGCCAGCAGTGAAGAGGGGGGGCCCGGATCAGGGGGTTATGGCTACACCTTG. Translation: CASSEEGGPGSGGYGYTL.

The sample holds a few counts of this clonotype. One junction end does not reproduce the germline sequence, and a read error may be involved. The genes are TRBV20-1 and TRBJ2-5; D is possibly TRBD1 or TRBD2 (6 bases each). The germline gives CDR1 DFQATT, CDR2 SNEGSKA (reference sequence). The CDR3 length is 17 residues. CDR3 sequence (DNA): TGCAGTGCTAGAGAGAAGGGGGTAGCGGCCTACCAGGAGACCCAGTACTTC. It encodes CSAREKGVAAYQETQYF.

This clonotype was counted at least ten times. The rearrangement joins TRBV13 to TRBJ1-2, with D possibly being TRBD1 (5 bases). V lost 4 bases to trimming and J lost 0 bases, with 15 bases between them. CDR3 length equals 16 residues. Per the germline V gene, CDR1 is PRHDT and CDR2 is FYEKMQ (reference sequence). CDR3 region: CASSSGMTAANYGYTF. CDR3 bases: TGTGCCAGCAGCTCCGGTATGACAGCAGCTAACTATGGCTACACCTTC.

The chain has TRBV13 and TRBJ2-5; TRBD1 might be the D (6 bases). CDR1 and CDR2 (germline): PRHDT, FYEKMQ (reference sequence). The V end lost 5 bases, the J end lost 0 bases, and 10 bases lay between the germline ends. The CDR3 sequence is 14 residues long. The CDR3 bases are TGTGCCAGCAGCCAACAGGGATACCAAGAGACCCAGTACTTC. It specifies CASSQQGYQETQYF.